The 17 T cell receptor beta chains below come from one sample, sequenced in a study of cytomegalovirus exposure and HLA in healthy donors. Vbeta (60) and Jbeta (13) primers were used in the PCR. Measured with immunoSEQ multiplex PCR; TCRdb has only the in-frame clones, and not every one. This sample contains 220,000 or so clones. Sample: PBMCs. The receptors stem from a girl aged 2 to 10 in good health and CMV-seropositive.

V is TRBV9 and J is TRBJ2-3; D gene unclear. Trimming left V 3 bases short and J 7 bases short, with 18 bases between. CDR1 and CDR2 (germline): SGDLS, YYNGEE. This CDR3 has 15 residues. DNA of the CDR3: TGTGCCAGCAGCGCCCCGGGTAGCCCTTCTTATACGCAGTATTTT. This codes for CASSAPGSPSYTQYF.

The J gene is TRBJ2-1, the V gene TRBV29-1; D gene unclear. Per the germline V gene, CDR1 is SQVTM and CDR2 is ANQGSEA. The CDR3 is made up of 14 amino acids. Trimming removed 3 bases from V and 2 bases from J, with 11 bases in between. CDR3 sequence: CSVERYPTYNEQFF. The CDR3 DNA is TGCAGCGTTGAGAGATATCCCACCTACAATGAGCAGTTCTTC.

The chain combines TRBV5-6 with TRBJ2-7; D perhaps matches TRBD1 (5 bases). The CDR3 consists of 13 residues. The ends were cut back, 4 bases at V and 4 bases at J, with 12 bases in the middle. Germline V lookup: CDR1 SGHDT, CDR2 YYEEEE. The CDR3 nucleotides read TGTGCCAGCAGCGTTGACAGTCGATACGAGCAGTACTTC. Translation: CASSVDSRYEQYF. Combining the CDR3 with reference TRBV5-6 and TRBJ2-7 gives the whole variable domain DAGVTQSPTHLIKTRGQQVTLRCSPKSGHDTVSWYQQALGQGPQFIFQYYEEEERQRGNFPDRFSGHQFPNYSSELNVNALLLGDSALYLCASSVDSRYEQYFGPGTRLTVT.

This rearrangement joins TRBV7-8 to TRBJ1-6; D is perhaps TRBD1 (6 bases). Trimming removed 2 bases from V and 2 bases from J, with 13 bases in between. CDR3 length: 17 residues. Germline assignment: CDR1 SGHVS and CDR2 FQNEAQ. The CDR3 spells CASSLIRQAAYNSPLHF. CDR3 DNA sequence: TGTGCCAGCAGCTTAATACGACAGGCTGCCTATAATTCACCCCTCCACTTT.

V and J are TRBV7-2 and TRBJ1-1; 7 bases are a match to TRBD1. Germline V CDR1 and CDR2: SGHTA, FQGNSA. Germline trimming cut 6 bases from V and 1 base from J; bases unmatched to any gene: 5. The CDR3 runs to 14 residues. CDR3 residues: CASRRDRQNTEAFF. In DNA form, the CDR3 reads TGTGCCAGCAGACGGGACAGACAGAACACTGAAGCTTTCTTT. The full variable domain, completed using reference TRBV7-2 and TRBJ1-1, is GAGVSQSPSNKVTEKGKDVELRCDPISGHTALYWYRQSLGQGLEFLIYFQGNSAPDKSGLPSDRFSAERTGGSVSTLTIQRTQQEDSAVYLCASRRDRQNTEAFFGQGTRLTVV.

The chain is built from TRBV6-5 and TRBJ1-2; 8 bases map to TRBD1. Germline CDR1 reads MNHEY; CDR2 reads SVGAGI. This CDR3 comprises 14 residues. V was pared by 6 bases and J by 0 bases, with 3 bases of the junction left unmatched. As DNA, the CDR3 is TGTGCCAGCAGGGACAGGGCAGCTAACTATGGCTACACCTTC. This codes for CASRDRAANYGYTF.

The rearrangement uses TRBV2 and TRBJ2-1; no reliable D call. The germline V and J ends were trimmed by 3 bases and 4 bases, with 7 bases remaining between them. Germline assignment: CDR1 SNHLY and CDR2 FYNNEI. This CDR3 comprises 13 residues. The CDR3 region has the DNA TGTGCCAGCAGTGATGTACGGTACAATGAGCAGTTCTTC. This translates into CASSDVRYNEQFF.

The CDR3, as DNA: TGTGCCAGCAGCCAAGCACAACGGACTAGCGGGCACAATGAGCAGTTCTTC. Encoded protein: CASSQAQRTSGHNEQFF. The chain uses TRBV4-2 and TRBJ2-1, with TRBD2 matching 11 bases. The CDR3 contains 17 residues. Looked up from germline, CDR1 is LGHNA and CDR2 is YNFKEQ. After removal of 1 base from V and 5 bases from J, the junction contained 7 bases not matched to a gene.

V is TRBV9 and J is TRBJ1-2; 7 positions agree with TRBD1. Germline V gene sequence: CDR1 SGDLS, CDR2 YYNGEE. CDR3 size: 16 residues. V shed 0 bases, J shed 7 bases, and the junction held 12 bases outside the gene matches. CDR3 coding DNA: TGTGCCAGCAGCGTAGGACAGGGAAGGGACAATGCTGGCTACACCTTC. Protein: CASSVGQGRDNAGYTF.

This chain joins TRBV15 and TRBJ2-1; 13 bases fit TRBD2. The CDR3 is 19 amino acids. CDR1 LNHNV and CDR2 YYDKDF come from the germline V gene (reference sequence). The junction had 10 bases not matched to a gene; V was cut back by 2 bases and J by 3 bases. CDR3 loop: CATSRPTSGRGTLYNEQFF. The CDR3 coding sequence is TGTGCCACCAGCAGACCAACTAGCGGGAGGGGAACACTCTACAATGAGCAGTTCTTC.

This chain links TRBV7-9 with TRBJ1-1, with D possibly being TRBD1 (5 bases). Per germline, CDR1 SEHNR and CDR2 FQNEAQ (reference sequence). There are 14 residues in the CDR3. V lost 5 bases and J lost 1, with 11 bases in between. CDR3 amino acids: CASSPGGWNTEAFF. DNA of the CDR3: TGTGCCAGCAGCCCGGGGGGATGGAACACTGAAGCTTTCTTT. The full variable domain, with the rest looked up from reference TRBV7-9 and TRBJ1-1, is DTGVSQNPRHKITKRGQNVTFRCDPISEHNRLYWYRQTLGQGPEFLTYFQNEAQLEKSRLLSDRFSAERPKGSFSTLEIQRTEQGDSAMYLCASSPGGWNTEAFFGQGTRLTVV.

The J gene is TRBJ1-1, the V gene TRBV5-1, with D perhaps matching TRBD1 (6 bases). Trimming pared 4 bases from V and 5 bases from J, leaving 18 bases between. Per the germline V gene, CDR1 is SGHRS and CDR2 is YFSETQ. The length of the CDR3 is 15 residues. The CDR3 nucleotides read TGCGCCAGCAGCAAGACGGGGGGCGCGGTGACTGAAGCTTTCTTT. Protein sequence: CASSKTGGAVTEAFF.

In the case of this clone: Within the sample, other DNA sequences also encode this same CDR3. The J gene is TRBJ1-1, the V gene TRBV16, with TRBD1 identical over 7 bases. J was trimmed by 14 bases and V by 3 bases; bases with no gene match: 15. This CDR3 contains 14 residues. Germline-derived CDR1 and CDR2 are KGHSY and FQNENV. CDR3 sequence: CASSQAGQAGDAFF. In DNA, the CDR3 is TGTGCCAGCAGCCAGGCCGGACAGGCCGGGGATGCCTTCTTT.

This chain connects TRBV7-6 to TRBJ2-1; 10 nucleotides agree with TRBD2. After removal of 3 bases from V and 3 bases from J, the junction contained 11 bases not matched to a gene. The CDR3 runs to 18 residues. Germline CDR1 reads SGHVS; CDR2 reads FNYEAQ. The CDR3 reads CASSFGFLAGEHYNEQFF. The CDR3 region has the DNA TGTGCCAGCAGCTTTGGGTTTCTAGCGGGGGAACACTACAATGAGCAGTTCTTC. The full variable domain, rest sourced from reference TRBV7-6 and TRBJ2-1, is GAGVSQSPRYKVTKRGQDVALRCDPISGHVSLYWYRQALGQGPEFLTYFNYEAQQDKSGLPNDRFSAERPEGSISTLTIQRTEQRDSAMYRCASSFGFLAGEHYNEQFFGPGTRLTVL.

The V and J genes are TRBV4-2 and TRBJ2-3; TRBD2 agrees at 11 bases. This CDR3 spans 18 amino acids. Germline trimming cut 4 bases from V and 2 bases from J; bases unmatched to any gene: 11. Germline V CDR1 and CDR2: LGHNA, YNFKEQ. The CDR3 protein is CASSPILAGGLATDTQYF. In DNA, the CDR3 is TGTGCCAGCAGCCCCATCCTAGCGGGAGGCCTCGCCACAGATACGCAGTATTTT.

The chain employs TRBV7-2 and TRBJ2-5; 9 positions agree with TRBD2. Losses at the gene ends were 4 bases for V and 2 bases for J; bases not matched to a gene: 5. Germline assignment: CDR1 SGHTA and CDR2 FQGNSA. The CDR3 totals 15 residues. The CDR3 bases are TGTGCCAGCAGCTGGGCTAGCGGGAATCAAGAGACCCAGTACTTC. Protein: CASSWASGNQETQYF. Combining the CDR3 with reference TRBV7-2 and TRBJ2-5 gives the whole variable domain GAGVSQSPSNKVTEKGKDVELRCDPISGHTALYWYRQSLGQGLEFLIYFQGNSAPDKSGLPSDRFSAERTGGSVSTLTIQRTQQEDSAVYLCASSWASGNQETQYFGPGTRLLVL.

The CDR3 is CASSSPVDEQYF. The DNA of the CDR3 is TGCGCCAGCAGCTCCCCAGTGGACGAGCAGTACTTC. The V and J genes are TRBV5-1 and TRBJ2-7; D remains ambiguous. V was trimmed by 3 bases and J by 5 bases, leaving 9 bases between them. The CDR3 spans 12 residues. Germline values: CDR1 SGHRS, CDR2 YFSETQ.